Following are 22 T cell receptor beta chains from one sample sequenced in a study of shared clonotypes between healthy human individuals. The protocol was immunoSEQ multiplex PCR, while the TCRdb copy is restricted to in-frame clones and leaves out a portion. The sample has approximately 940,000 clones; 70% to 85% are singletons. Sequencing was performed on memory CD4+ T cells sorted from blood. Subset meaning: CD45RA-negative fraction. The receptors were sampled from a man between 18 and 29 years old in good health.

The rearrangement links TRBV15 to TRBJ2-2; TRBD2 aligns across 7 bases. V lost 5 bases to trimming and J lost 3 bases; unmatched junction nucleotides: 6. Germline CDR1 and CDR2: LNHNV and YYDKDF (reference sequence). The CDR3 is made up of 15 amino acids. The CDR3 loop reads CATSGPLAYTGELFF. The CDR3, as DNA: TGTGCCACCAGCGGACCACTAGCGTACACCGGGGAGCTGTTTTTT. The whole variable domain, remainder taken from reference TRBV15 and TRBJ2-2, is DAMVIQNPRYQVTQFGKPVTLSCSQTLNHNVMYWYQQKSSQAPKLLFHYYDKDFNNEADTPDNFQSRRPNTSFCFLDIRSPGLGDTAMYLCATSGPLAYTGELFFGEGSRLTVL.

The chain is built from TRBV18 and TRBJ1-5, with D unclear. CDR1 and CDR2 (germline): KGHSH, LQKENI. The length of the CDR3 is 13 residues. Trimming took off 1 base at V and 4 bases at J, with 5 bases between the two ends. The CDR3 reads CASSPLENQPQHF. The CDR3 DNA is TGTGCCAGCTCACCACTAGAAAATCAGCCCCAGCATTTT. The full variable domain, its missing parts supplied by reference TRBV18 and TRBJ1-5, is NAGVMQNPRHLVRRRGQEARLRCSPMKGHSHVYWYRQLPEEGLKFMVYLQKENIIDESGMPKERFSAEFPKEGPSILRIQQVVRGDSAAYFCASSPLENQPQHFGDGTRLSIL.

J is TRBJ2-5 and V is TRBV9, with 7 positions matching TRBD1. V lost 0 bases and J lost 3; bases outside the gene matches: 8. Germline CDR1 is SGDLS and CDR2 is YYNGEE. The CDR3 covers 16 residues. DNA for the CDR3: TGTGCCAGCAGCGTAGGGGACAGCGCCTTAAAAGAGACCCAGTACTTC. Translating it yields CASSVGDSALKETQYF.

The chain is built from TRBV2 and TRBJ1-2; D may be TRBD1 (6 bases). V dropped 6 bases and J dropped 6 bases, with 14 bases sitting between them. The CDR3 is 13 amino acids. The germline CDR1 and CDR2 sequences are SNHLY and FYNNEI. CDR3 sequence (DNA): TGTGCCAGCAGGGTCGGACAGAGCCATGGCTACACCTTC. Protein sequence: CASRVGQSHGYTF.

This clone was counted only a few times. This sample also contains other DNA sequences that code for the same CDR3. The chain employs TRBV19 and TRBJ1-2, with D possibly matching TRBD1 (5 bases). V lost 3 bases and J lost 4, with 9 bases in between. Germline V lookup: CDR1 LNHDA, CDR2 SQIVND (reference sequence). The CDR3 covers 13 residues. The CDR3 DNA is TGTGCCAGTAGTATCGGCCAGGGCTATGGCTACACCTTC. It is translated as CASSIGQGYGYTF.

The chain is built from TRBV19 and TRBJ2-7; D is uncertain. Between the trimmed V and J ends, which lost 6 bases and 3 bases, there was a span of 9 bases. CDR1 is LNHDA and CDR2 is SQIVND in the germline V gene (reference sequence). This CDR3 is built from 12 residues. CDR3 sequence: CASRSAGYEQYF. CDR3 DNA: TGTGCCAGTAGAAGTGCCGGCTACGAGCAGTACTTC.

The chain links TRBV28 to TRBJ2-7, with D tentatively TRBD2 (5 bases). Germline V gene lookup returns CDR1 MDHEN and CDR2 SYDVKM. The CDR3 is 14 residues long. The V end lost 8 bases, the J end lost 5 bases, and 19 bases lay between the germline ends. CDR3 in DNA: TGTGCCAGCGTCCCAGGAGGAAGTCTCCACGAGCAGTACTTC. Its protein is CASVPGGSLHEQYF.

This chain connects TRBV19 to TRBJ1-2, with 8 bases lining up with TRBD1. Looked up from germline, CDR1 is LNHDA and CDR2 is SQIVND (reference sequence). CDR3 length: 15 residues. V trimming: 3 bases; J trimming: 4 bases; junction bases outside the gene matches: 7. The CDR3 reads CASSIGTGSPYGYTF. The DNA of the CDR3 is TGTGCCAGTAGTATCGGGACAGGAAGCCCCTATGGCTACACCTTC. The entire variable domain, with the rest obtained from reference TRBV19 and TRBJ1-2, is as follows: DGGITQSPKYLFRKEGQNVTLSCEQNLNHDAMYWYRQDPGQGLRLIYYSQIVNDFQKGDIAEGYSVSREKKESFPLTVTSAQKNPTAFYLCASSIGTGSPYGYTFGSGTRLTVV.

The chain carries TRBV7-2 and TRBJ2-3; TRBD2 agrees at 9 bases. Germline lookup yields CDR1 SGHTA and CDR2 FQGNSA. Trimming took 0 bases from V and 6 from J; bases not matched to a gene: 13. The CDR3 spans 18 residues. CDR3 sequence: CASSLAASSSGRKDTQYF. In DNA form, the CDR3 reads TGTGCCAGCAGCTTAGCCGCTTCAAGTAGCGGGAGAAAGGATACGCAGTATTTT.

The rearrangement uses TRBV25-1 and TRBJ1-6; 7 bases line up with TRBD1. The CDR3 is 13 amino acids. Germline V CDR1 and CDR2: MGHDK, SYGVNS. V gave up 8 bases and J gave up 8 bases; unmatched junction bases: 6. Here the CDR3 DNA reads TGTGCCAGCGTCCGGGACAGCGATTCACCCCTCCACTTT. Its translation is CASVRDSDSPLHF.

The chain links TRBV19 to TRBJ2-7; 9 positions agree with TRBD2. This CDR3 is 15 amino acids long. V was clipped by 9 bases and J by 0 bases; unmatched bases: 9. Germline loops: CDR1 LNHDA, CDR2 SQIVND (reference sequence). DNA of the CDR3: TGTGCCAGCGCGGGGGGGGACGGATTCTCCTACGAGCAGTACTTC. Translation gives CASAGGDGFSYEQYF.

This clone appeared a few times. The identical CDR3 is also encoded by other nucleotide sequences in the sample. The V call is TRBV5-4, the J call TRBJ1-1; the D is unclear. V was pared by 4 bases and J by 0 bases, with 7 bases between. Germline lookup yields CDR1 SGHNT and CDR2 YYREEE (reference sequence). The CDR3 totals 13 residues. The CDR3 bases are TGTGCCAGCAGCAGGGATCTGAACACTGAAGCTTTCTTT. This translates into CASSRDLNTEAFF.

This chain links TRBV10-3 with TRBJ1-1; D is possibly TRBD1 (5 bases). This CDR3 region has 11 residues. V lost 7 bases and J 6 bases, leaving 9 bases between the germline ends. CDR1 is ENHRY, CDR2 SYGVKD, per germline. Written as DNA, the CDR3 is TGTGCCATCATGGGGGACGCTGAAGCTTTCTTT. It codes for CAIMGDAEAFF.

The chain recombines TRBV7-9 with TRBJ2-1, with a tentative D call TRBD2 (6 bases). From germline, CDR1 is SEHNR and CDR2 FQNEAQ (reference sequence). The V end lost 5 bases, the J end lost 2 bases, and 10 bases lay between the germline ends. CDR3 length: 14 residues. The CDR3 coding sequence is TGTGCCAGCAGCCCCGGCGGGGCCTACAATGAGCAGTTCTTC. Its translation is CASSPGGAYNEQFF.

This clone has at least ten counts. The identical CDR3 is also encoded by other nucleotide sequences in the sample. This CDR3 reads CASSLGGLETQYF. The CDR3 region has the DNA TGCGCCAGCAGCCTCGGGGGGTTAGAGACCCAGTACTTC. The genes are TRBV5-1 and TRBJ2-5; 7 positions agree with TRBD2. V shed 4 bases, J shed 4 bases, and the junction held 4 bases outside the gene matches. From germline, CDR1 is SGHRS and CDR2 YFSETQ. The CDR3 sequence is 13 residues long.

This clone appeared once. This chain links TRBV10-2 with TRBJ2-7, with D tentatively TRBD1 (6 bases). The germline gives CDR1 WSHSY, CDR2 SAAADI. V was pared by 8 bases and J by 1 base, with 9 bases between. The CDR3 consists of 12 residues. CDR3: CASPGTSYEQYF. CDR3 in DNA: TGCGCCAGCCCCGGGACATCCTACGAGCAGTACTTC.

The V call is TRBV30, the J call TRBJ2-5, with D maybe TRBD2 (6 bases). CDR1 and CDR2 from the germline V gene are GTSNPN and SVGIG (reference sequence). Trimming took off 5 bases at V and 6 bases at J, with 16 bases between the two ends. The CDR3 is made up of 13 amino acids. In DNA, the CDR3 is TGTGCCTGGGCCCGGGACTCGGCGAAGACCCAGTACTTC. Its protein is CAWARDSAKTQYF.

This sequence joins TRBV11-2 and TRBJ2-2; possible D gene TRBD1, 6 bases. Between the trimmed V and J ends, which lost 5 bases and 0 bases, there was a span of 16 bases. CDR1 is SGHAT, CDR2 FQNNGV, per germline. This CDR3 has 17 residues. This chain's CDR3 is CASSPLGGRANTGELFF. CDR3 in DNA: TGTGCCAGCAGCCCCCTAGGGGGTCGAGCGAACACCGGGGAGCTGTTTTTT. Supplemented by reference TRBV11-2 and TRBJ2-2, the full variable domain reads EAGVAQSPRYKIIEKRQSVAFWCNPISGHATLYWYQQILGQGPKLLIQFQNNGVVDDSQLPKDRFSAERLKGVDSTLKIQPAKLEDSAVYLCASSPLGGRANTGELFFGEGSRLTVL.

The V gene is TRBV5-1, the J gene TRBJ1-6; D not certain. The V end was cut by 4 bases, the J end by 6 bases, with 14 bases between. Germline V gives CDR1 SGHRS, CDR2 YFSETQ. This CDR3 has 15 amino acids. CDR3 in DNA: TGCGCCAGCAGCGCATCTTCGGATGGTAATTCACCCCTCCACTTT. The encoded protein is CASSASSDGNSPLHF. Full variable domain (missing parts from reference TRBV5-1 and TRBJ1-6): KAGVTQTPRYLIKTRGQQVTLSCSPISGHRSVSWYQQTPGQGLQFLFEYFSETQRNKGNFPGRFSGRQFSNSRSEMNVSTLELGDSALYLCASSASSDGNSPLHFGNGTRLTVT.

The V gene is TRBV5-8, the J gene TRBJ1-5, with no clear D. V shed 2 bases and J shed 6 bases, with 6 bases lying between them. The CDR3 length is 12 residues. Germline V CDR1 and CDR2: SGHTS, YDEGEE. The CDR3 DNA reads as TGTGCCAGCAGCTTATACCTTCAGCCCCAGCATTTT. Encoded protein: CASSLYLQPQHF.

A word on this clone: A much larger clone lies a single base off, so this may be a read error. This sample includes further DNA sequences coding for the same CDR3. CDR3 in DNA: TGCGCCAGCAGCTTGGCGGGTAGCTCTGGAAACACCATATATTTT. It yields the protein CASSLAGSSGNTIYF. This rearrangement joins TRBV5-1 to TRBJ1-3; no definite D call. The CDR3 extends over 15 amino acids. CDR1 SGHRS and CDR2 YFSETQ come from the germline V gene. Between the trimmed V and J ends, which lost 0 bases and 0 bases, there was a span of 7 bases.

V is TRBV10-1 and J is TRBJ1-6; D ambiguous. The CDR3 consists of 15 residues. V was clipped by 0 bases and J by 6 bases, with 9 bases between them. CDR1 is WNHNN and CDR2 is SYGVQD in the germline V gene (reference sequence). The CDR3 DNA reads TGCGCCAGCAGTGAGTCGACGGCGGCTAATTCACCCCTCCACTTT. The encoded protein is CASSESTAANSPLHF.